A single sample gave rise to the 16 T cell receptor beta chains below, sequenced in a study of cytotoxic CD8 clonotypes in ibrutinib-treated CLL (dated by TCRdb to the early 2020s). Library preparation employed the immunoSEQ multiplex PCR assay. The source is immuneACCESS, and TCRdb retained only in-frame sequences with V and J called. Part of the clones is not carried over; for the studies checked, unresolved V genes explain less than half of this, and the remainder is unexplained. The sample has tens of thousands of clones on record, 69% of them singletons. Of the sample, roughly 12% is held by the ten largest clones. This specimen's time point label, interpreted: more than 10 months on ibrutinib. Source: PBMCs, taken after 12 months of ibrutinib treatment. The receptors shown here come from a human donor with chronic lymphocytic leukemia.

The chain joins TRBV18 to TRBJ2-7; TRBD2 aligns across 11 bases. CDR3 length: 15 residues. The junction had 5 bases not matched to a gene; V was cut back by 3 bases and J by 4 bases. Germline lookup yields CDR1 KGHSH and CDR2 LQKENI. The CDR3 here is CASSPSGGALYEQYF. CDR3 nucleotide sequence: TGTGCCAGCTCACCTAGCGGGGGGGCTCTGTACGAGCAGTACTTC. Full variable domain (outside the CDR3, taken from reference TRBV18 and TRBJ2-7): NAGVMQNPRHLVRRRGQEARLRCSPMKGHSHVYWYRQLPEEGLKFMVYLQKENIIDESGMPKERFSAEFPKEGPSILRIQQVVRGDSAAYFCASSPSGGALYEQYFGPGTRLTVT.

This chain links TRBV27 with TRBJ1-2; 10 nucleotides line up with TRBD1. CDR1 and CDR2 from the germline V gene are MNHEY and SMNVEV (reference sequence). V lost 5 bases and J lost 6; bases outside the gene matches: 9. The CDR3 consists of 15 residues. As DNA, the CDR3 is TGTGCCAGCAGTAAGGGAAGGGACAGGGGTCATGGCTACACCTTC. This gives the protein CASSKGRDRGHGYTF.

The gene calls are TRBV14 and TRBJ1-1; maybe TRBD1 (6 bases). From germline, CDR1 is SGHDN and CDR2 FVKESK. The CDR3 totals 16 residues. Trimming took 2 bases from V and 0 from J, leaving 13 bases between them. The CDR3 spells CASSQHSGVMNTEAFF. Here the CDR3 DNA reads TGTGCCAGCAGCCAACACTCAGGGGTCATGAACACTGAAGCTTTCTTT.

The CDR3 spells CASSQDVGNGSPLHF. The DNA of the CDR3 is TGCGCCAGCAGCCAAGATGTGGGTAACGGTTCACCCCTCCACTTT. This chain joins TRBV4-1 and TRBJ1-6; unclear D gene. V lost 0 bases and J 9 bases, leaving 12 bases between the germline ends. The CDR3 totals 15 residues. Germline-derived CDR1 and CDR2 are MGHRA and YSYEKL.

This rearrangement joins TRBV19 to TRBJ2-5; TRBD1 matches at 10 bases. V lost 4 bases to trimming and J lost 2 bases; unmatched junction nucleotides: 1. The CDR3 spans 14 residues. Germline assignment: CDR1 LNHDA and CDR2 SQIVND (reference sequence). CDR3 residues: CASSTGQGQETQYF. The DNA of the CDR3 is TGTGCCAGTAGTACGGGACAGGGGCAAGAGACCCAGTACTTC. Together with reference TRBV19 and TRBJ2-5, the CDR3 gives the full variable domain: DGGITQSPKYLFRKEGQNVTLSCEQNLNHDAMYWYRQDPGQGLRLIYYSQIVNDFQKGDIAEGYSVSREKKESFPLTVTSAQKNPTAFYLCASSTGQGQETQYFGPGTRLLVL.

V usage is TRBV5-4 and J usage is TRBJ2-3; D is perhaps TRBD1 (6 bases). The germline gives CDR1 SGHNT, CDR2 YYREEE (reference sequence). This CDR3 comprises 15 residues. Trimming pared 3 bases from V and 3 bases from J, leaving 14 bases between. The CDR3 is CASSSPKDSTDTQYF. CDR3 DNA sequence: TGTGCCAGCAGCTCACCGAAGGACAGTACAGATACGCAGTATTTT.

This clone was counted at least ten times. Other DNA sequences from this sample encode an identical CDR3 as well. V is TRBV27 and J is TRBJ2-7; TRBD2 matches at 7 bases. The germline V gene encodes CDR1 MNHEY and CDR2 SMNVEV (reference sequence). This CDR3 is 14 amino acids long. Losses at the gene ends were 5 bases for V and 4 bases for J; bases not matched to a gene: 8. The CDR3 DNA reads as TGTGCCAGCAGTCTTTCGGGGGGAGGATACGAGCAGTACTTC. Protein product: CASSLSGGGYEQYF.

In its sample, this clone was seen once. The CDR3 is CASSGERGGDYEQYF. Written as DNA, the CDR3 is TGCGCCAGCAGTGGGGAAAGGGGAGGGGACTACGAGCAGTACTTC. V usage is TRBV10-2 and J usage is TRBJ2-7; 7 bases agree with TRBD2. Germline loops: CDR1 WSHSY, CDR2 SAAADI. This CDR3 is 15 amino acids long. V was clipped by 4 bases and J by 3 bases; unmatched bases: 9.

This chain uses TRBV6-9 with TRBJ2-5; the D gene is possibly TRBD1 (6 bases). Trimming removed 8 bases from V and 3 bases from J, with 13 bases in between. Germline CDR1 is MNHGY and CDR2 is SVAAGI. This CDR3 contains 13 residues. Written as DNA, the CDR3 is TGTGCCAGCCTAAGGGGGTTGGAAGAGACCCAGTACTTC. It translates to CASLRGLEETQYF.

This chain connects TRBV30 to TRBJ2-5; D is unresolved. The germline CDR1 and CDR2 sequences are GTSNPN and SVGIG (reference sequence). CDR3 size: 12 residues. The V gene lost 5 bases and the J gene lost 1 base, with 8 bases spanning the gap. The CDR3 region has the DNA TGTGCCTGGGCCTGGGCCCAAGAGACCCAGTACTTC. Residues: CAWAWAQETQYF.

A word on this clone: The junction shows a germline mismatch at one end, possibly a read error. CDR3 sequence (DNA): TGTGCTAGCAGCCCAGGACTAGCGGGGGGTCAAGAGACCCAGTACTTC. Protein: CASSPGLAGGQETQYF. The gene calls are TRBV7-7 and TRBJ2-5; 14 bases line up with TRBD2. Germline values: CDR1 SSHAT, CDR2 FNYEAQ (reference sequence). This CDR3 has 16 amino acids.

The chain links TRBV10-2 to TRBJ2-5, with 9 bases that match TRBD2. This CDR3 contains 15 residues. The J segment lost 2 bases and the V segment lost 7 bases, leaving 8 bases of the junction unmatched. Germline assignment: CDR1 WSHSY and CDR2 SAAADI. As DNA, the CDR3 is TGCGCCAGCACTTTAGCGGGGGATAAACAAGAGACCCAGTACTTC. Protein: CASTLAGDKQETQYF.

The V and J genes are TRBV19 and TRBJ2-1; no reliable D call. Per germline, CDR1 LNHDA and CDR2 SQIVND (reference sequence). The V end lost 7 bases, the J end lost 1 base, and 14 bases lay between the germline ends. The CDR3 covers 15 residues. The CDR3 DNA reads as TGTGCCAGTACGAGCGAGCTGGGATCCTACAATGAGCAGTTCTTC. Its translation: CASTSELGSYNEQFF.

This sequence joins TRBV5-1 and TRBJ2-7; tentative D call: TRBD1 (5 bases). The CDR3 totals 15 residues. Germline V CDR1 and CDR2: SGHRS, YFSETQ. The V end lost 4 bases, the J end lost 3 bases, and 17 bases lay between the germline ends. The CDR3 here is CASSQTTVQGYEQYF. The CDR3 bases are TGCGCCAGCAGCCAGACCACGGTCCAGGGCTACGAGCAGTACTTC.

The rearrangement links TRBV5-4 to TRBJ2-2; 12 bases map to TRBD1. CDR1 is SGHNT, CDR2 YYREEE, per germline (reference sequence). Trimming took 0 bases from V and 7 from J; bases not matched to a gene: 7. This CDR3 region has 17 residues. Here the CDR3 reads CASSLAAGTGGIGELFF. The DNA of the CDR3 is TGTGCCAGCAGCTTGGCCGCCGGGACAGGGGGCATCGGGGAGCTGTTTTTT.

This clone was observed a few times. This chain joins TRBV19 and TRBJ1-6; TRBD1 agrees at 8 bases. The germline V gene encodes CDR1 LNHDA and CDR2 SQIVND (reference sequence). The CDR3 covers 13 residues. The J segment lost 7 bases and the V segment lost 7 bases, leaving 3 bases of the junction unmatched. CDR3 bases: TGTGCCAGTACCCAGGGGGCGAATTCACCCCTCCACTTT. Protein sequence: CASTQGANSPLHF.